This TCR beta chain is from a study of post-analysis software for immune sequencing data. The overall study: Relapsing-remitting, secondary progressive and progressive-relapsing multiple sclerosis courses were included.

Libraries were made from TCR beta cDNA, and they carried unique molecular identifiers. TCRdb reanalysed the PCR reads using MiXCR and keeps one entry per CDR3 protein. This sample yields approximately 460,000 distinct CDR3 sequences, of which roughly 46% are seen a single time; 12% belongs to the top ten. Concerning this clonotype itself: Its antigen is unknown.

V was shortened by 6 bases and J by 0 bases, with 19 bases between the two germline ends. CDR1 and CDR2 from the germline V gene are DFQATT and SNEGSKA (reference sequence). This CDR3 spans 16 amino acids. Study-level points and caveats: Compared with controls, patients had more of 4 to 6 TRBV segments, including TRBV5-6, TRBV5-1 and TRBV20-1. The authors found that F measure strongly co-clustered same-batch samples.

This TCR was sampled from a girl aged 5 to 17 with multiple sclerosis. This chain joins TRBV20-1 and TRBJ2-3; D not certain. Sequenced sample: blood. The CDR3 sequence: CSADHRLDSSTDTQYF. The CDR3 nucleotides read TGCAGTGCCGACCACCGGCTAGATTCTAGCACAGATACGCAGTATTTT.